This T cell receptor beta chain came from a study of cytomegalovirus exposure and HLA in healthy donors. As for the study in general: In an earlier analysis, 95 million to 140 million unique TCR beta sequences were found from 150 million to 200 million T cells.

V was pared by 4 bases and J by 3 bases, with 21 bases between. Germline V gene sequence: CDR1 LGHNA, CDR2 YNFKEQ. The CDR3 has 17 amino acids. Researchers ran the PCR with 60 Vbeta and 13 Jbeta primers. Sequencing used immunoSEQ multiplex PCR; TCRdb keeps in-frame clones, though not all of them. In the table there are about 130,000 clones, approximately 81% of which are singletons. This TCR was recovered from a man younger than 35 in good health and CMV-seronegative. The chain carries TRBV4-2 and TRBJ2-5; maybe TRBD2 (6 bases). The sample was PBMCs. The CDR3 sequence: CASSPYGPLSGEETQYF. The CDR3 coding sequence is TGTGCCAGCAGCCCTTATGGCCCACTCTCGGGGGAAGAGACCCAGTACTTC.